Described below is a single T cell receptor beta chain sequence and its context. The record originates from a study of blood T cell repertoires in COVID-19. Authors' processing steps: Reference gene primer amplification in the assay estimated nucleated cell counts. Some clones are missing from TCRdb's copy, which holds only in-frame ones; the method was immunoSEQ multiplex PCR. V, J and clone size reflect that table, while D and trimming were determined from the DNA. The sample lists approximately 260,000 clones, 80% to 85% occurring once. Recruitment covered fewer than 25 US areas and drew participants whose ages spanned about 18 to 100 years. Grouping used clinical history reported by participants in a survey and questionnaire. J gave up 7 bases and V 6 bases, and 11 bases lay outside the gene matches. Germline loops: CDR1 SNHLY, CDR2 FYNNEI. CDR3 length: 15 residues.

The sample was PBMCs or T cells enriched from blood (not recorded which). The origin of this receptor is a man aged 50-59 years who had recovered from COVID-19. The V call is TRBV2, the J call TRBJ1-2; 10 positions match TRBD1. The CDR3 bases are TGTGCCAGCAGCGAGGACAGGGGGACGGTTGTTGGCTACACCTTC. Translation gives CASSEDRGTVVGYTF.